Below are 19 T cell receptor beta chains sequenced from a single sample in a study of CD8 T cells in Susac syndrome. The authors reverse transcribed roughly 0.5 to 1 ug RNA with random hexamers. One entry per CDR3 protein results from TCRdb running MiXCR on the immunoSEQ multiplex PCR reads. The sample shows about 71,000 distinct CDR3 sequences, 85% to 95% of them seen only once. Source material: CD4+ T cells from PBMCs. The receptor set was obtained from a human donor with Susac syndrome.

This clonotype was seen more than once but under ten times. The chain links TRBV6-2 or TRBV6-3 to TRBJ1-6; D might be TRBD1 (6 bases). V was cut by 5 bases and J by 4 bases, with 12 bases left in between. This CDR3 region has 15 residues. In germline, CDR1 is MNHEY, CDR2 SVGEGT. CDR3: CASSRRQEYNSPLHF. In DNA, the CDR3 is TGTGCCAGCAGTCGGCGACAGGAGTATAATTCACCCCTCCACTTT.

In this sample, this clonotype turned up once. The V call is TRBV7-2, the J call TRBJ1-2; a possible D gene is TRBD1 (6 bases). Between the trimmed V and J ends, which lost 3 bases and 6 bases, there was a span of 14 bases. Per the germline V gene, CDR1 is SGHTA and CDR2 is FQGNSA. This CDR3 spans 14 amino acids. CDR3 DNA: TGTGCCAGCAGCTTGGCCCAGGGGCAGAATGGCTACACCTTC. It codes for CASSLAQGQNGYTF. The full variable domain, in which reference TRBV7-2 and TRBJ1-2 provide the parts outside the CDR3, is GAGVSQSPSNKVTEKGKDVELRCDPISGHTALYWYRQSLGQGLEFLIYFQGNSAPDKSGLPSDRFSAERTGGSVSTLTIQRTQQEDSAVYLCASSLAQGQNGYTFGSGTRLTVV.

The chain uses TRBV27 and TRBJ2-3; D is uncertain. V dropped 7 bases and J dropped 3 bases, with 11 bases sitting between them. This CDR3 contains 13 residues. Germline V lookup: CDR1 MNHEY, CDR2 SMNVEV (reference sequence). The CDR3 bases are TGTGCCAGCATGGGTTGGAGAACAGATACGCAGTATTTT. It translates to CASMGWRTDTQYF.

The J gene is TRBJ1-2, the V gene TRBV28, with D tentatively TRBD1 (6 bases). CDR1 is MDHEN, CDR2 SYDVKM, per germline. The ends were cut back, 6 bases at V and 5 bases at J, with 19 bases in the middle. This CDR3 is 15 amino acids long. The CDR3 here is CASRGRGGPGYGYTF. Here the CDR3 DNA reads TGTGCCAGCAGGGGCCGCGGGGGGCCTGGGTATGGCTACACCTTC.

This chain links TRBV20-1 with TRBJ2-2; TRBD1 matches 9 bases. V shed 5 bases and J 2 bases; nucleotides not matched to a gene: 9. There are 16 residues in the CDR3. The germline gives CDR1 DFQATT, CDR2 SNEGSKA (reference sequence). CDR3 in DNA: TGCAGTGCTTCGCGACAGGGGGGACTTAACACCGGGGAGCTGTTTTTT. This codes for CSASRQGGLNTGELFF.

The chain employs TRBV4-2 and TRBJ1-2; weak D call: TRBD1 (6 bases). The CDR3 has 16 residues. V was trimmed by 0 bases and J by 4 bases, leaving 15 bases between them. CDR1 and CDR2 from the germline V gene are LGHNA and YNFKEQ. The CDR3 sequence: CASSQDFSGASYGYTF. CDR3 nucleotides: TGTGCCAGCAGCCAAGATTTCTCGGGGGCATCCTATGGCTACACCTTC.

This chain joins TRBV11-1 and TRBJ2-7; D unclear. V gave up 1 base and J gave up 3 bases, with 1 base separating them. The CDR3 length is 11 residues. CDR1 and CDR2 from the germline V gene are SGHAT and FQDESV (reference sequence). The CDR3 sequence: CASSLDYEQYF. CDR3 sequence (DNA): TGTGCCAGCAGCTTAGACTACGAGCAGTACTTC.

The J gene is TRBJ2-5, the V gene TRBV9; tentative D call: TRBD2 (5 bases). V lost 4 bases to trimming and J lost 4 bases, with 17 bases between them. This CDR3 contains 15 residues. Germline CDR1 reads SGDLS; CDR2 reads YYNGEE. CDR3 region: CASSRQPQEGETQYF. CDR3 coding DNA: TGTGCCAGCAGCCGGCAGCCCCAAGAGGGAGAGACCCAGTACTTC.

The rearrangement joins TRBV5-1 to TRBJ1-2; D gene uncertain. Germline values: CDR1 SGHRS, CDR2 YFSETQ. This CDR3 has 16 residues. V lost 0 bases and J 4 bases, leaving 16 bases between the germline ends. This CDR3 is CASSLVASSEGYGYTF. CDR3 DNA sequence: TGCGCCAGCAGCTTGGTTGCATCTTCGGAGGGCTATGGCTACACCTTC.

In DNA form, the CDR3 reads TGTGCCTGTTCGCAGTCCTACGAGCAGTACTTC. Translation gives CACSQSYEQYF. The rearrangement joins TRBV30 to TRBJ2-7; D is undetermined. This CDR3 comprises 11 residues. Germline CDR1 reads GTSNPN; CDR2 reads SVGIG (reference sequence). V shed 6 bases and J shed 1 base, with 7 bases lying between them.

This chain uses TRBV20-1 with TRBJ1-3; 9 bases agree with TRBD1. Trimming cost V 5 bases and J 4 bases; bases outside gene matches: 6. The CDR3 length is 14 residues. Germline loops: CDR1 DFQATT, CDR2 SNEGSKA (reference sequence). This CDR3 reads CSAGDRVLGNTIYF. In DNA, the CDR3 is TGCAGTGCTGGGGACAGGGTTCTGGGAAACACCATATATTTT.

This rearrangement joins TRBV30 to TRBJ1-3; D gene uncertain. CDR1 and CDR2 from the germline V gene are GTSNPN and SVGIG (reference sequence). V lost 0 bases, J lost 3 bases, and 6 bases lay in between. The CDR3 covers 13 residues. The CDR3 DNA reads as TGTGCCTGGAGTGTACATAGTGGAAACACCATATATTTT. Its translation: CAWSVHSGNTIYF. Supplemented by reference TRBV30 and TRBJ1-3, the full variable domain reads SQTIHQWPATLVQPVGSPLSLECTVEGTSNPNLYWYRQAAGRGLQLLFYSVGIGQISSEVPQNLSASRPQDRQFILSSKKLLLSDSGFYLCAWSVHSGNTIYFGEGSWLTVV.

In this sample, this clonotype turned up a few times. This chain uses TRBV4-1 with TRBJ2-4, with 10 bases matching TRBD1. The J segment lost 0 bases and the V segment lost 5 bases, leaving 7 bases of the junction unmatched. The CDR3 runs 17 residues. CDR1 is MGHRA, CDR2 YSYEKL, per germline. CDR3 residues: CASSGFGTGVAKNIQYF. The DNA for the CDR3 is TGCGCCAGCAGCGGTTTTGGGACAGGGGTAGCCAAAAACATTCAGTACTTC.

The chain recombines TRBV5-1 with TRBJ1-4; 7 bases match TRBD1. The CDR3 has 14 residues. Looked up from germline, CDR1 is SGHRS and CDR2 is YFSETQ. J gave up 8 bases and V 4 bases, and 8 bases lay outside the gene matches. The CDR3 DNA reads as TGCGCCAGCAGCCCCCAGGGGGGCGCGGAAAAACTGTTTTTT. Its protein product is CASSPQGGAEKLFF.

Here the CDR3 DNA reads TGTGCCAGCAGCAACGGGAATACGCAGTATTTT. It is translated as CASSNGNTQYF. J is TRBJ2-3 and V is TRBV12-3 or TRBV12-4, with D tentatively TRBD2 (5 bases). Trimming took 6 bases from V and 7 from J, leaving 8 bases between them. The CDR3 totals 11 residues.

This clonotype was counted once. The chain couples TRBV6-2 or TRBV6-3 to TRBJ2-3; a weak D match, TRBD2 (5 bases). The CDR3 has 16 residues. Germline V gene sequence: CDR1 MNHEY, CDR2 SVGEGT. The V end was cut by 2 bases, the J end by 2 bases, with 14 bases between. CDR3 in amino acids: CASSYPPRGTTDTQYF. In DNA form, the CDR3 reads TGTGCCAGCAGTTACCCCCCACGGGGTACCACAGATACGCAGTATTTT.

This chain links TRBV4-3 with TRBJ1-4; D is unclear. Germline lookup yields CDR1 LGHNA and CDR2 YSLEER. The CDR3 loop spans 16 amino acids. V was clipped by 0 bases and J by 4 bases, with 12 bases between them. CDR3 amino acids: CASSQDQRRLNEKLFF. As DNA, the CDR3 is TGCGCCAGCAGCCAAGATCAGCGTCGGCTTAATGAAAAACTGTTTTTT.

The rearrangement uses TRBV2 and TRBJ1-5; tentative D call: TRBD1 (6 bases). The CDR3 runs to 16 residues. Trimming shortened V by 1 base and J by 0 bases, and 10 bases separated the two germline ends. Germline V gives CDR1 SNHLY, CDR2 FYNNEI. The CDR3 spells CASSEEGGNSNQPQHF. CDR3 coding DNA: TGTGCCAGCAGTGAAGAGGGGGGGAATAGCAATCAGCCCCAGCATTTT.

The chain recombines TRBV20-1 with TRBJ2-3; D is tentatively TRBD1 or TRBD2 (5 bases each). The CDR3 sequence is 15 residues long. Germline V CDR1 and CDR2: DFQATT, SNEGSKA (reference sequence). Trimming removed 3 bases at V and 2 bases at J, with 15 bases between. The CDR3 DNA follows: TGCAGTGCTAGGTCTGGGACGGGAATCACAGATACGCAGTATTTT. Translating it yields CSARSGTGITDTQYF.